This T cell receptor beta chain was obtained from a study of T cells in Graves' hyperthyroidism and ophthalmopathy. The CDR3 is 13 residues long. Germline CDR1 is MDHEN and CDR2 is SYDVKM. V lost 2 bases and J 9 bases, leaving 8 bases between the germline ends. At least ten counts were recorded for this clonotype. Hyperthyroidism was newly diagnosed in patients aged 18 to 65 (duration under 2 months). Any symptoms of ophthalmopathy came after the first hyperthyroidism diagnosis, from which the blood sample dates. RNA transcripts provided the source from which TCR beta CDR3 regions were amplified. First-round RT-PCR with HTBI primers amplified the TCR CDR3 region. TCRdb analysed the multiplex PCR reads with MiXCR anew, one entry per CDR3 protein. The sample contains around 300,000 distinct CDR3 sequences, less than 30% of which appear only once.

The TCR originated in a man aged 35-49 years with Graves' hyperthyroidism that later progressed to Graves' ophthalmopathy. The chain couples TRBV28 to TRBJ1-6; tentative D call: TRBD1 (6 bases). Material: blood. Here the CDR3 reads CASSLTGSSPLHF. CDR3 bases: TGTGCCAGCAGTTTAACAGGGAGTTCACCCCTCCACTTT.